The 15 T cell receptor beta chains given below trace back to one sample, sequenced in a study of T cell responses to AZD1222 COVID-19 vaccine. Assay: immunoSEQ multiplex PCR; the TCRdb copy retains only in-frame clones and omits some. The sample holds more than 150,000 clones, 90% to 95% seen once. The sequenced sample was peripheral blood, obtained 28 days after the second AZD1222 dose. These receptors originate from an adult who received the AZD1222 COVID-19 vaccine.

The chain links TRBV6-1 to TRBJ2-1; 7 bases align to TRBD1. Germline loops: CDR1 MNHNS, CDR2 SASEGT. Losses at the gene ends were 3 bases for V and 0 bases for J; bases not matched to a gene: 5. This CDR3 comprises 16 residues. The CDR3, as DNA: TGTGCCAGCAGTGATTTGGGACAGAGCTCCTACAATGAGCAGTTCTTC. As protein: CASSDLGQSSYNEQFF.

This clone was recorded once. This chain links TRBV5-1 with TRBJ2-1; TRBD1 matches at 8 bases. The CDR3 sequence is 17 residues long. The V gene end was trimmed by 2 bases and the J gene end by 3 bases; junction bases not matched to a gene: 10. Germline lookup yields CDR1 SGHRS and CDR2 YFSETQ. In DNA, the CDR3 is TGCGCCAGCAGCTTACGCGTCCACAGGGGGTACTACAATGAGCAGTTCTTC. It translates to CASSLRVHRGYYNEQFF. Complete variable domain (other parts from reference TRBV5-1 and TRBJ2-1): KAGVTQTPRYLIKTRGQQVTLSCSPISGHRSVSWYQQTPGQGLQFLFEYFSETQRNKGNFPGRFSGRQFSNSRSEMNVSTLELGDSALYLCASSLRVHRGYYNEQFFGPGTRLTVL.

J is TRBJ2-1 and V is TRBV7-8, with D uncertain. Germline V gives CDR1 SGHVS, CDR2 FQNEAQ. V was trimmed by 1 base and J by 4 bases, leaving 11 bases between them. The CDR3 length is 15 residues. The CDR3, as DNA: TGTGCCAGCAGCTTAGGGTCTACGAGATACAATGAGCAGTTCTTC. This sequence encodes CASSLGSTRYNEQFF.

The genes are TRBV5-1 and TRBJ2-7, with TRBD2 as a possible D gene (5 bases). Between the trimmed V and J ends, which lost 1 base and 5 bases, there was a span of 10 bases. This CDR3 has 13 residues. The V gene's germline CDR1 is SGHRS and CDR2 YFSETQ. The chain's CDR3 is CASSLKPGDEQYF. For the CDR3, the DNA is TGCGCCAGCAGCTTGAAACCCGGGGACGAGCAGTACTTC.

This clone was picked up one time. V usage is TRBV5-1 and J usage is TRBJ2-3, with unresolved D. V was pared by 3 bases and J by 2 bases, with 4 bases between. The germline gives CDR1 SGHRS, CDR2 YFSETQ. This CDR3 has 12 amino acids. As DNA, the CDR3 is TGCGCCAGCAGCTCAATCACAGATACGCAGTATTTT. Amino acid sequence: CASSSITDTQYF.

The chain is built from TRBV28 and TRBJ1-2, with D unclear. Per germline, CDR1 MDHEN and CDR2 SYDVKM. V dropped 7 bases and J dropped 5 bases, with 17 bases sitting between them. The length of the CDR3 is 14 residues. CDR3 sequence (DNA): TGTGCCAGCAACCTAGAAGGCTTCTATTATGGCTACACCTTC. Its translation: CASNLEGFYYGYTF.

The chain combines TRBV6-5 with TRBJ2-1; 8 nucleotides line up with TRBD2. This CDR3 is 16 amino acids long. Germline loops: CDR1 MNHEY, CDR2 SVGAGI. Trimming cost V 0 bases and J 6 bases; bases outside gene matches: 7. The CDR3 region has the DNA TGTGCCAGCAGTTACTCTCGGGGGGGGGTCTCCAATGAGCAGTTCTTC. As protein: CASSYSRGGVSNEQFF.

This chain joins TRBV9 and TRBJ2-5; 9 bases map to TRBD1. CDR3 length: 15 residues. Germline loops: CDR1 SGDLS, CDR2 YYNGEE. V gave up 0 bases and J gave up 5 bases; unmatched junction bases: 5. In DNA form, the CDR3 reads TGTGCCAGCAGCGTAGGGACAGGGGAGTGGGAGACCCAGTACTTC. This gives the protein CASSVGTGEWETQYF.

The rearrangement uses TRBV6-2 or TRBV6-3 and TRBJ1-6; possible D gene TRBD1, 6 bases. V was cut by 6 bases and J by 15 bases, with 27 bases left in between. Germline V CDR1 and CDR2: MNHEY, SVGEGT. The CDR3 is 16 residues long. The CDR3 bases are TGTGCCAGCAGCTCTCCAGGGGCACAACTTAGTTTTCGCCTCCACTTT. This codes for CASSSPGAQLSFRLHF.

The CDR3 region has the DNA TGTGCCAGCAGCTCCCAGATCGGATCCTACGAGCAGTACTTC. Its protein is CASSSQIGSYEQYF. The chain couples TRBV11-2 to TRBJ2-7; D not certain. The germline V gene encodes CDR1 SGHAT and CDR2 FQNNGV. V dropped 4 bases and J dropped 1 base, with 11 bases sitting between them. The CDR3 totals 14 residues.

CDR3 region: CASSGTQGLGPYNSPLHF. The CDR3 DNA is TGTGCCAGCAGCGGGACACAGGGACTCGGGCCCTATAATTCACCCCTCCACTTT. The chain carries TRBV7-6 and TRBJ1-6, with D tentatively TRBD1 (6 bases). This CDR3 region has 18 residues. Per germline, CDR1 SGHVS and CDR2 FNYEAQ. The V end lost 5 bases, the J end lost 2 bases, and 19 bases lay between the germline ends.

As for this clone: Other DNA sequences of this sample code for an identical CDR3. The chain uses TRBV19 and TRBJ2-3; no definite D call. The CDR3 is 14 residues long. V lost 2 bases, J lost 0 bases, and 6 bases lay in between. The V gene's germline CDR1 is LNHDA and CDR2 SQIVND (reference sequence). In DNA, the CDR3 is TGTGCCAGTAGTATAACACCTAGCACAGATACGCAGTATTTT. Its protein is CASSITPSTDTQYF.

This chain connects TRBV6-2 or TRBV6-3 to TRBJ1-5; tentatively, D is TRBD1 (5 bases). CDR3 length equals 14 residues. Trimming left V 0 bases short and J 6 bases short, with 9 bases between. Germline assignment: CDR1 MNHEY and CDR2 SVGEGT. CDR3 bases: TGTGCCAGCAGTTACTCTCAAAGGGGTCAGCCCCAGCATTTT. Encoded protein: CASSYSQRGQPQHF.

The V gene is TRBV6-5, the J gene TRBJ2-3; 10 positions agree with TRBD2. This CDR3 is 15 amino acids long. Germline trimming cut 6 bases from V and 4 bases from J; bases unmatched to any gene: 7. The germline CDR1 and CDR2 sequences are MNHEY and SVGAGI. In DNA, the CDR3 is TGTGCCAGCAGAGGAGCGGGGGGGAGATCAGATACGCAGTATTTT. Its translation is CASRGAGGRSDTQYF.

This chain joins TRBV2 and TRBJ2-1; D is possibly TRBD1 (5 bases). Trimming stripped 0 bases from V and 0 bases from J, with 12 bases between. Germline loops: CDR1 SNHLY, CDR2 FYNNEI. The CDR3 runs to 17 residues. Written as DNA, the CDR3 is TGTGCCAGCAGTGAAGCGCTCCAGGGAAGCTCCTACAATGAGCAGTTCTTC. It codes for CASSEALQGSSYNEQFF.